This T cell receptor beta chain was captured in a study of cytomegalovirus exposure and HLA in healthy donors. Study-level findings and limits: The authors confirmed in vitro that a few CMV-associated chains were specific for CMV antigens. The study had only CMV serostatus as immune exposure information. The study dropped some indistinguishable V segments, TRBV6-2 and TRBV6-3 among them.

V shed 2 bases and J shed 0 bases, with 8 bases lying between them. CDR1 and CDR2 (germline): MNHNY, SVGAGI (reference sequence). The length of the CDR3 is 15 residues. Among the donors, all were healthy bone marrow donors. This clone was recorded only once. Antigen specificity is unknown. The PCR ran on 60 Vbeta and 13 Jbeta primers. Assay: immunoSEQ multiplex PCR; the TCRdb copy retains only in-frame clones and omits some. The data hold 100,000 to 150,000 clones, with around 77% observed a single time. The sample taken for sequencing was PBMCs. The chain recombines TRBV6-6 with TRBJ1-3; D not resolved. This clonotype was sampled from a woman in her forties in good health and CMV-seropositive. The CDR3 sequence is CASSYVLPSGNTIYF. CDR3 nucleotide sequence: TGTGCCAGCAGTTACGTACTGCCCTCTGGAAACACCATATATTTT.